Presented here are 5 T cell receptor beta chains from one specimen sequenced in a study of OX40 agonist ivuxolimab in advanced cancers. Measured with immunoSEQ multiplex PCR; TCRdb has only the in-frame clones, and not every one. The table lists roughly 56,000 clones, roughly nine tenths of them singletons. The input for sequencing was CD4+ or CD8+ T cells sorted from blood, taken in a trial of the OX40 agonist ivuxolimab. The receptor source for this set is an adult with an advanced solid tumor such as melanoma, head and neck, liver or kidney cancer.

The chain recombines TRBV10-1 with TRBJ1-4; TRBD1 aligns across 8 bases. J lost 6 bases, V lost 6 bases, and 6 bases had no gene match. Looked up from germline, CDR1 is WNHNN and CDR2 is SYGVQD (reference sequence). There are 14 residues in the CDR3. CDR3 loop: CASRQDRGDEKLFF. CDR3 in DNA: TGCGCCAGCAGACAAGACAGGGGTGATGAAAAACTGTTTTTT.

This sequence joins TRBV11-2 and TRBJ2-6; no reliable D call. This CDR3 contains 15 residues. Trimming stripped 3 bases from V and 0 bases from J, with 6 bases between. Germline-derived CDR1 and CDR2 are SGHAT and FQNNGV. Written as DNA, the CDR3 is TGTGCCAGCAGCTTCGATCGCTCTGGGGCCAACGTCCTGACTTTC. Its translation: CASSFDRSGANVLTF.

This clone was observed a single time. This chain links TRBV7-8 with TRBJ1-5, with 9 bases identical to TRBD1. The J segment lost 0 bases and the V segment lost 5 bases, leaving 8 bases of the junction unmatched. The CDR3 spans 17 residues. CDR1 SGHVS and CDR2 FQNEAQ come from the germline V gene. Written as DNA, the CDR3 is TGTGCCAGCAGCCCAGGAGGGACAGGGAATAGCAATCAGCCCCAGCATTTT. Its translation is CASSPGGTGNSNQPQHF.

The CDR3 DNA sequence: TGTGCCAGCAGCTTAGGTAGCTCCCCAGGGAATGAGCAGTTCTTC. It codes for CASSLGSSPGNEQFF. This chain joins TRBV7-8 and TRBJ2-1, with D possibly being TRBD1 (5 bases). V was shortened by 1 base and J by 7 bases, with 14 bases between the two germline ends. CDR1 SGHVS and CDR2 FQNEAQ come from the germline V gene. The CDR3 extends over 15 amino acids.

The chain carries TRBV5-6 and TRBJ2-1, with unresolved D. In germline, CDR1 is SGHDT, CDR2 YYEEEE. V lost 0 bases and J 6 bases, leaving 10 bases between the germline ends. The CDR3 extends over 14 amino acids. CDR3 residues: CASSLGIAGNEQFF. The CDR3 nucleotides are TGTGCCAGCAGCTTGGGGATAGCAGGCAATGAGCAGTTCTTC.